A selection of T cell receptor beta chains follows, all from one sample in a study of T cell responses to AZD1222 COVID-19 vaccine. Some clones are missing from TCRdb's copy, which holds only in-frame ones; the method was immunoSEQ multiplex PCR. The table shows roughly 70,000 clones, with 70% to 90% occurring only once. The sample was peripheral blood, taken 28 days after the second AZD1222 dose. The receptors were gathered from an adult who received the AZD1222 COVID-19 vaccine. Both conserved end residues are part of each CDR3.

V,J,CDR3
TRBV20-1,TRBJ2-1,CSASVAGAYNEQFF
TRBV12-3/TRBV12-4,TRBJ1-2,CASRAAGYGYTF
TRBV7-2,TRBJ1-4,CASSLSRAGGGEKLFF
TRBV19,TRBJ2-1,CASSIGASGLYGSYNEQFF
TRBV12-3/TRBV12-4,TRBJ1-1,CASSDRGRFEAFF
TRBV5-1,TRBJ2-3,CASSLDPGALTDTQYF
TRBV15,TRBJ1-1,CATSAGTGVANTEAFF
TRBV14,TRBJ2-1,CASSRRRRIAGENEQFF
TRBV19,TRBJ2-1,CASSIAGTGTLGEQFF
TRBV5-4,TRBJ2-2,CASSLESSGANTGELFF
TRBV9,TRBJ1-3,CASSVRTGSIYF
TRBV27,TRBJ1-1,CASSSPGAATNTEAFF
TRBV9,TRBJ1-3,CASSAGSFGNTIYF
TRBV12-5,TRBJ1-1,CASQSGVMNTEAFF
TRBV19,TRBJ1-1,CASSISWAGGEAFF
TRBV10-3,TRBJ2-7,CAISGGTGASGRTYEQYF
TRBV20-1,TRBJ2-7,CSASRSGIYEQYF
TRBV28,TRBJ1-5,CASAQGGASGAQHF